The T cell receptor beta chain described here comes from a study of PD-1 blockade in classical Hodgkin lymphoma. Study-level results: Whatever underlies the repertoire differences (possibly disease activity or prior therapy) remains undefined. The study reported lower baseline TCR diversity in newly diagnosed patients than in healthy donors. Significantly greater TCR diversity emerged by C4D1 in CD4+ cells but not CD8+ cells.

Patients all relapsed after autologous stem cell transplantation, and there was variation in brentuximab vedotin exposure. Method: immunoSEQ multiplex PCR; TCRdb's copy keeps in-frame clones and lacks some. Here the sample spans fewer than 8,500 clones, about four fifths being singletons. V was trimmed by 5 bases and J by 9 bases, leaving 14 bases between them. The CDR3 contains 13 residues. In germline, CDR1 is LNHDA, CDR2 SQIVND (reference sequence). Concerning this clone: Its antigen remains unknown.

The receptor was derived from a human donor with classical Hodgkin lymphoma. V gene TRBV19 combines with J gene TRBJ1-5; D unresolved. The sequencing here drew on peripheral blood mononuclear cells (PBMCs), taken at baseline. This CDR3 reads CASSGGGLGPQHF. CDR3 coding DNA: TGTGCCAGTAGTGGAGGCGGTTTAGGGCCCCAGCATTTT.